This T cell receptor (beta chain) comes out of a study of vaccination and CD4 T cells after COVID-19 (dated by TCRdb to 2021 to 2024). Study-wide context: Convalescent patients had a positive SARS-CoV-2 result on nasal swab PCR, and of these patients, several had mild disease and one had severe disease. The convalescent cohort included six males and four females, with two Hispanic individuals, seven Caucasians, two Asians and one multiracial person. Participants got two doses of the Pfizer-BioNTech BNT162b2 vaccine (n=8) or two doses of the Moderna mRNA-1273 vaccine (n=2). Post-COVID blood samples were collected from convalescent patients a median of around 96 days after diagnosis, with a range of about 35 to 161 days. Post-vaccine blood samples were obtained a median of roughly 75 days after the second vaccine dose, with a range of about 12 to 241 days. For stimulating the cultures, overlapping spike peptide pools were used, derived from SARS-CoV-2 as well as from the common cold coronaviruses HCoV-NL63, HCoV-OC43 and HCoV-229E. Control cultures used a CEFX viral epitope pool as positive control, an HIV-1 Nef peptide pool as negative control, or no peptide. The spike-specific CD4+ TCR repertoire was compared before and after mRNA vaccination in fewer than eleven COVID-19 convalescent patients and a few infection-naive healthy vaccine recipients.

As concerns this clonotype: Its antigen is unknown. No base-level quality is on record; no much larger clone is a single base apart.

Libraries came from PCR. At the Johns Hopkins FTIC core, DNA from the cultured CD4+ T cells underwent TCR sequencing with the Oncomine TCR Beta short-read assay. The QIAamp micro DNA kit was used to extract genomic DNA from the cultured CD4+ T cells. The Oncomine TCR Beta libraries from cultured CD4+ T cells were pooled using unique dual indexes and then sequenced on an Illumina iSeq 100. Under the source paper's analysis protocol: Non-productive sequences were removed, and CDR3s that did not start with C, did not end with F or W, or were shorter than 7 amino acids were discarded. Antigen-specific clonotypes were identified with the MANAFEST web application by comparing peptide-stimulated wells with reference and other culture wells. To be called positive, a clone needed an FDR below 0.05, an odds ratio above 5, and a productive frequency above 0.1% in at least two of three replicate wells. A clonotype was classed as cross-reactive if the clonotype showed significant expansion both in SARS-CoV-2 spike wells and in at least one common cold coronavirus spike condition. Levenshtein distances (stringdist) and unrooted phylogenetic trees (ape) in R version 3.6.1 were used to assess CDR3 homology. TCRdb applied fastp at Q25 and MiXCR to the public reads, then kept only in-frame beta chains. Rows merge per CDR3 protein into single entries with the most common DNA and genes. V and J calls and clone size were set by TCRdb, not the authors. The sample data list about 15,000 distinct CDR3 sequences, and approximately 52% of these were observed just once. The biggest ten clones account for around 15% of the sample.

On the study overall, not on this receptor specifically: Only a relatively small number of convalescent patients were included in the study, and early timepoints following natural infection were not analyzed. In convalescent patients, a median around 89% of post-vaccine SARS-CoV-2-reactive clones were detected only after vaccination, suggesting vaccine-specific priming. The median count of SARS-CoV-2-reactive clonotypes went up from 21 after infection to more than 30 after vaccination, although the change was not significant. Of the vaccine-specific clones found in convalescent patients, nearly all (304 of 307) were mono-reactive for SARS-CoV-2 spike instead of being cross-reactive with common cold coronaviruses.

The CDR3, from cysteine to phenylalanine, totals 14 residues. Left in the record is the CDR3 DNA by itself, 42 bases read in frame from the first base. From V the trimming removes 0 bases and from J it removes 2 bases, while the gene matches leave 2 bases of the junction unaccounted for. As encoded in the germline V gene (reference sequence), CDR1 is DFQATT while CDR2 is SNEGSKA. The intended sense of this specimen's treatment or condition label: approximately nine-day PBMC culture with coronavirus spike peptide pools or control peptides (ViraFEST assay). The study used the ViraFEST assay, which expanded antigen-specific T cells with peptide pools and then identified expanded clonotypes by TCR sequencing. The convalescent patients' positive SARS-CoV-2 PCR tests fell between March and December 2020, which was before the Alpha, Beta and Delta variants emerged in the United States. Each well held 2.2 million or so PBMCs cultured in IMDM containing approximately 5% human AB serum and approximately 9.8 IU/ml IL-2, with 8.5 to 10 ug/ml peptide pools added. On days 3 and 7, half of the culture medium was replaced with fresh IL-2-containing medium. After around 10 days of culture, CD4+ T cells were isolated by negative selection using the EasySep CD4+ T cell isolation kit. Ficoll-Paque Plus gradient centrifugation was used to isolate PBMCs from whole blood, and the isolated PBMCs were then either used fresh or cryopreserved at -140C. Triplicate wells were generally used for each culture condition.

The source material was CD4+ T cells from blood, cultured in vitro. This receptor was taken from a human donor who had recovered from COVID-19. Recombination connected TRBV20-1 to TRBJ2-7; the junction holds 9 bases that match TRBD2. The CDR3 region has the sequence CSARDSGRPYEQYF. Read as DNA, the sequence is TGCAGTGCTAGAGATAGCGGGAGACCCTACGAGCAGTACTTC.